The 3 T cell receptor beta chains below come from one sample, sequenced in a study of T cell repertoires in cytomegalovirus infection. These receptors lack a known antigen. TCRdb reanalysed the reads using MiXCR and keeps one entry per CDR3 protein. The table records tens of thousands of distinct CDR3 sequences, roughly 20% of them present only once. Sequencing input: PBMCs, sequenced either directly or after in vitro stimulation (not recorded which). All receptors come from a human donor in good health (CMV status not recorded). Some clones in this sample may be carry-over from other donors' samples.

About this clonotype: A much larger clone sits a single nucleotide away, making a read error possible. DNA for the CDR3: TGTGCCAGCAGCTTAACAGCTAGCGGGAGGGGGTTTTGCACAGATACGCAGTATTTT. Encoded protein: CASSLTASGRGFCTDTQYF. This rearrangement joins TRBV7-2 to TRBJ2-3; TRBD2 agrees at 12 bases. The CDR3 length is 19 residues. The V gene end was trimmed by 2 bases and the J gene end by 1 base; junction bases not matched to a gene: 10. Germline V gene sequence: CDR1 SGHTA, CDR2 FQGNSA.

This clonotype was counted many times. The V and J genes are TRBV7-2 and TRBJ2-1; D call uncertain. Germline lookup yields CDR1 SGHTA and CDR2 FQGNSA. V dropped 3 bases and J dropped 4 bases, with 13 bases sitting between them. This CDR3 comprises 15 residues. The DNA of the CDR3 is TGTGCCAGCAGCTTTTACAACCACGCATACAATGAGCAGTTCTTC. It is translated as CASSFYNHAYNEQFF.

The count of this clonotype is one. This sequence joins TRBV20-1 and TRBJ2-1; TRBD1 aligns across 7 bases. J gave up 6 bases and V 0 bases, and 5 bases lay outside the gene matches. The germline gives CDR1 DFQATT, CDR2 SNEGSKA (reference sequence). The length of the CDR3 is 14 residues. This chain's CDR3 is CSARDTAGGNEQFF. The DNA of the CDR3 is TGCAGTGCTAGAGATACGGCAGGGGGCAATGAGCAGTTCTTC.